This T cell receptor (beta chain) appears in the sequencing data of a study of CD8 T cells in Susac syndrome. Random-hexamer reverse transcription was applied to 0.5 to 1 ug RNA. One entry per CDR3 protein, called by TCRdb with MiXCR from the immunoSEQ multiplex PCR reads. The sample carries about 120,000 distinct CDR3 sequences, under 95% recorded once. Sequences were obtained from CD8+ T cells from PBMCs. The receptor comes from a human donor in good health.

The CDR3 sequence: CASSQDLLQGLVSGYTF. CDR3 nucleotide sequence: TGCGCCAGCAGCCAAGATCTTTTGCAGGGTTTAGTCTCCGGCTACACCTTC. The chain couples TRBV4-3 to TRBJ1-2; TRBD1 is a possible D gene (5 bases). This CDR3 has 17 amino acids. V gave up 0 bases and J gave up 8 bases, with 22 bases separating them. Per the germline V gene, CDR1 is LGHNA and CDR2 is YSLEER.